The 21 T cell receptor beta chains reported below all come from one sample, sequenced in a study of control samples from healthy donors and cancer patients. Libraries were prepared by immunoSEQ multiplex PCR; TCRdb keeps only in-frame clonotypes and omits some of them. The sample lists tens of thousands of clones, just under 85% occurring once. Sequenced input: blood. All receptors derive from a man aged 25-40 years in good health.

The chain links TRBV9 to TRBJ2-2, with TRBD1 as a possible D gene (6 bases). Germline V gene lookup returns CDR1 SGDLS and CDR2 YYNGEE. V gave up 4 bases and J gave up 3 bases, with 13 bases separating them. There are 15 residues in the CDR3. This CDR3 is CASSPRGSYTGELFF. The CDR3 nucleotides read TGTGCCAGCAGCCCGAGGGGGTCTTACACCGGGGAGCTGTTTTTT.

The rearrangement joins TRBV19 to TRBJ1-5; weak D call: TRBD1 (5 bases). CDR3 length: 16 residues. Trimming removed 0 bases at V and 1 base at J, with 10 bases between. In germline, CDR1 is LNHDA, CDR2 SQIVND (reference sequence). This CDR3 is CASSIDMGGSNQPQHF. DNA of the CDR3: TGTGCCAGTAGTATAGATATGGGGGGGAGCAATCAGCCCCAGCATTTT.

The gene calls are TRBV7-9 and TRBJ2-3; the match to TRBD2 covers 9 bases. Trimming at V came to 0 bases and at J to 1 base, leaving 5 bases not matched to a gene. Germline V CDR1 and CDR2: SEHNR, FQNEAQ (reference sequence). The CDR3 spans 17 residues. This chain's CDR3 is CASSLAGTSRRTDTQYF. The CDR3 DNA sequence: TGTGCCAGCAGCTTAGCGGGGACTAGCAGGCGCACAGATACGCAGTATTTT.

This clone was seen a few times. J is TRBJ2-1 and V is TRBV11-1; 11 positions match TRBD2. V dropped 7 bases and J dropped 5; count of bases not matched to a gene: 7. In germline, CDR1 is SGHAT, CDR2 FQDESV (reference sequence). The CDR3 extends over 15 amino acids. CDR3 sequence reads: CASNPLAGAHNEQFF. CDR3 DNA: TGTGCCAGCAACCCACTAGCGGGGGCCCACAATGAGCAGTTCTTC.

There are a few counts of this clone. The V and J genes are TRBV10-3 and TRBJ2-1, with D possibly being TRBD2 (5 bases). This CDR3 is built from 14 residues. Per germline, CDR1 ENHRY and CDR2 SYGVKD. The V end was cut by 7 bases, the J end by 1 base, with 11 bases between. The CDR3 sequence: CAIKGGPSYNEQFF. CDR3 DNA: TGTGCCATCAAGGGCGGGCCTTCCTACAATGAGCAGTTCTTC.

This sequence joins TRBV5-6 and TRBJ2-1; 13 bases match TRBD2. Germline V gene data show CDR1 as SGHDT and CDR2 as YYEEEE. CDR3 length: 17 residues. After removal of 4 bases from V and 0 bases from J, the junction contained 4 bases not matched to a gene. CDR3 region: CASSRTSGGSSYNEQFF. CDR3 in DNA: TGTGCCAGCAGCCGGACTAGCGGGGGAAGCTCCTACAATGAGCAGTTCTTC.

CDR3 sequence reads: CATALGTEVHGYTF. In DNA, the CDR3 is TGTGCCACCGCCCTCGGGACGGAGGTCCATGGCTACACCTTC. The rearrangement joins TRBV6-5 to TRBJ1-2; D perhaps matches TRBD1 (5 bases). CDR1 and CDR2 from the germline V gene are MNHEY and SVGAGI. V was cut by 10 bases and J by 6 bases, with 21 bases left in between. The CDR3 extends over 14 amino acids.

The chain is built from TRBV4-1 and TRBJ1-3; 7 bases match TRBD1. V shed 0 bases, J shed 4 bases, and the junction held 9 bases outside the gene matches. CDR3 length: 17 amino acids. Germline CDR1 reads MGHRA; CDR2 reads YSYEKL. The CDR3: CASSQDPTGTAGNTIYF. The CDR3 DNA reads as TGCGCCAGCAGCCAAGACCCGACAGGGACGGCAGGAAACACCATATATTTT.

This clone is a singleton in its sample. V is TRBV5-1 and J is TRBJ2-7; 9 nucleotides align to TRBD2. J was trimmed by 6 bases and V by 0 bases; bases with no gene match: 10. This CDR3 has 16 amino acids. The germline gives CDR1 SGHRS, CDR2 YFSETQ. The CDR3 DNA is TGCGCCAGCAGCTTGGCCGGGGGACTAGCCCTATTCGAGCAGTACTTC. Protein sequence: CASSLAGGLALFEQYF. The full variable domain, rest sourced from reference TRBV5-1 and TRBJ2-7, is KAGVTQTPRYLIKTRGQQVTLSCSPISGHRSVSWYQQTPGQGLQFLFEYFSETQRNKGNFPGRFSGRQFSNSRSEMNVSTLELGDSALYLCASSLAGGLALFEQYFGPGTRLTVT.

The J gene is TRBJ2-1, the V gene TRBV5-1, with 13 bases matching TRBD2. Trimming took 4 bases from V and 8 from J; bases not matched to a gene: 12. Germline loops: CDR1 SGHRS, CDR2 YFSETQ. The CDR3 runs 17 residues. The CDR3 is CASSILAGGPRYHEQFF. DNA of the CDR3: TGCGCCAGCAGCATACTAGCGGGGGGGCCTAGGTACCATGAGCAGTTCTTC.

A remark on this clone: This specimen includes other DNA sequences encoding the same CDR3. V gene TRBV11-2 combines with J gene TRBJ1-5, with D unresolved. Germline V gives CDR1 SGHAT, CDR2 FQNNGV. The length of the CDR3 is 13 residues. Trimming shortened V by 5 bases and J by 4 bases, and 9 bases separated the two germline ends. The CDR3 nucleotides read TGTGCCAGCAGCCTAGCGGGGAATCAGCCCCAGCATTTT. Translation: CASSLAGNQPQHF.

The chain recombines TRBV5-1 with TRBJ2-7, with 11 nucleotides matching TRBD2. Per the germline V gene, CDR1 is SGHRS and CDR2 is YFSETQ. After removal of 4 bases from V and 3 bases from J, the junction contained 3 bases not matched to a gene. This CDR3 region has 14 residues. The DNA for the CDR3 is TGCGCCAGCAGCCCACTAGCGGGGGACTACGAGCAGTACTTC. Amino acid sequence: CASSPLAGDYEQYF.

This chain links TRBV12-3 or TRBV12-4 with TRBJ1-1, with D perhaps matching TRBD1 (5 bases). The CDR3 runs 13 residues. V was pared by 6 bases and J by 2 bases, with 10 bases between. CDR3 nucleotide sequence: TGTGCCAGCAGCCACGGGGGTAACACTGAAGCTTTCTTT. Residues: CASSHGGNTEAFF.

The rearrangement uses TRBV3-1 (or the pseudogene TRBV3-2) and TRBJ2-5, with 11 bases matching TRBD1. This CDR3 is 16 amino acids long. With 0 bases clipped from V and 5 bases from J, the junction kept 5 bases outside the gene matches. Germline-derived CDR1 and CDR2 are LGHDT and YNNKEL (reference sequence). The CDR3 region has the DNA TGTGCCAGCAGCCAAGACCGGACAGGGGGCTGGGAGACCCAGTACTTC. This translates into CASSQDRTGGWETQYF.

This sequence joins TRBV7-2 and TRBJ1-6; unclear D gene. CDR3 length equals 16 residues. Trimming shortened V by 3 bases and J by 0 bases, and 9 bases separated the two germline ends. Germline V CDR1 and CDR2: SGHTA, FQGNSA. DNA of the CDR3: TGTGCCAGCAGCTTCGGACGGCTCTCCTATAATTCACCCCTCCACTTT. The encoded protein is CASSFGRLSYNSPLHF.

The CDR3 nucleotides are TGTGCCAGCATGGTTCGCAGGGGGGACGCTTTCTTT. As protein: CASMVRRGDAFF. The chain has TRBV12-3 or TRBV12-4 and TRBJ1-1, with 7 bases that match TRBD1. J gave up 11 bases and V 7 bases, and 10 bases lay outside the gene matches. The CDR3 totals 12 residues.

The chain links TRBV19 to TRBJ2-3; 8 nucleotides agree with TRBD2. Germline V gives CDR1 LNHDA, CDR2 SQIVND (reference sequence). The CDR3 totals 13 residues. J was trimmed by 4 bases and V by 9 bases; bases with no gene match: 6. The CDR3 region has the DNA TGTGCCAGCGGGGGGGCTAGGGCAGATACGCAGTATTTT. Amino acid sequence: CASGGARADTQYF.

Points on this clone: This same CDR3 is encoded by further DNA sequences in the sample. The chain uses TRBV6-5 and TRBJ2-2, with a possible D match to TRBD1 (6 bases). Per germline, CDR1 MNHEY and CDR2 SVGAGI. The CDR3 consists of 14 residues. Trimming stripped 6 bases from V and 1 base from J, with 9 bases between. This CDR3 is CASSLDRNTGELFF. CDR3 DNA sequence: TGTGCCAGCAGCTTGGACAGGAACACCGGGGAGCTGTTTTTT.

The chain couples TRBV6-5 to TRBJ1-1, with 7 bases aligning to TRBD1. Looked up from germline, CDR1 is MNHEY and CDR2 is SVGAGI. The length of the CDR3 is 12 residues. V lost 4 bases, J lost 12 bases, and 8 bases stayed unmatched. The CDR3 region is CASSLKTGVTFF. The CDR3 nucleotides read TGTGCCAGCAGTTTAAAAACAGGGGTGACTTTCTTT.

In its sample, this clone was seen a few times. The chain recombines TRBV5-4 with TRBJ1-1, with a tentative D call TRBD1 (5 bases). Germline V lookup: CDR1 SGHNT, CDR2 YYREEE (reference sequence). The germline V and J ends were trimmed by 1 base and 2 bases, with 12 bases remaining between them. The CDR3 has 15 residues. The CDR3 here is CASSLRDRYNTEAFF. The CDR3 DNA reads TGTGCCAGCAGCTTGCGGGACCGTTATAACACTGAAGCTTTCTTT.

The chain has TRBV28 and TRBJ1-6, with 8 nucleotides matching TRBD1. V lost 4 bases and J lost 10; bases outside the gene matches: 12. The germline V gene has CDR1 MDHEN and CDR2 SYDVKM. CDR3 length equals 16 residues. The DNA for the CDR3 is TGTGCCAGCAGTTCGCAAGGCCAGGGGGCGCGGTCACCCCTCCACTTT. It specifies CASSSQGQGARSPLHF.